This T cell receptor beta chain originates from a study of T cell responses to AZD1222 COVID-19 vaccine. Study-level points and caveats: A rise in Spike-specific TCR breadth and depth followed two AZD1222 doses. In a largely white British group with more females than males, clonal diversity was possibly underestimated. Reports indicate that nearly half of spike-specific TCRs are directed at unmutated variant regions.

Trimming stripped 1 base from V and 1 base from J, with 7 bases between. The length of the CDR3 is 14 residues. Germline V gives CDR1 SGHTA, CDR2 FQGTGA. A word on this clone: Its specificity is not known.

Sequencing used immunoSEQ multiplex PCR; TCRdb keeps in-frame clones, though not all of them. The sample includes about 130,000 clones, 93% of them seen just once. The chain combines TRBV7-3 with TRBJ2-5; D not certain. The material sequenced was peripheral blood, taken on day 0 of AZD1222 vaccination. The receptor comes from an adult in good health. The CDR3 DNA is TGTGCCAGCAGCTTAAGGGTCGGCCAAGAGACCCAGTACTTC. This codes for CASSLRVGQETQYF.